These 23 T cell receptor beta chains originate from one sample sequenced in a study of early T cells in non-severe SARS-CoV-2 infection listed by TCRdb under 2021. Libraries were constructed by 5' RACE. Sequencing used a NextSeq 500. TCRdb's own reprocessing of the public reads used fastp at Q25 and MiXCR and kept productive beta chains. Under each unique CDR3 protein, matching rows form one entry showing the most common genes and DNA. The sample includes around 82,000 distinct CDR3 sequences, with more than 10% observed a single time. Around 3.7% of the sample is taken by the ten largest. The sequenced material came from whole blood. The receptors stem from an adult who was a healthcare worker with PCR-confirmed SARS-CoV-2 infection or an uninfected control (not recorded which).

In regard to this clonotype: The germline gene is not matched at one end of the junction; a read error may be the cause. This chain links TRBV4-1 with TRBJ1-5, with TRBD1 matching 8 bases. The CDR3 contains 16 residues. Germline CDR1 MGHRA, CDR2 YSYEKL. The CDR3 region is CASSQDGTGPLSRQFF. In DNA form, the CDR3 reads TGCGCCAGCAGCCAAGACGGGACAGGCCCCTTGAGCCGACAGTTTTTT.

The rearrangement links TRBV7-9 to TRBJ1-1; D is perhaps TRBD1 (6 bases). This CDR3 spans 17 amino acids. Germline V gives CDR1 SEHNR, CDR2 FQNEAQ (reference sequence). V lost 5 bases to trimming and J lost 3 bases, with 22 bases between them. As DNA, the CDR3 is TGTGCCAGCAGCCCCCGGCAGGGGACCTGGCTTGACACTGAAGCTTTCTTT. Translating gives CASSPRQGTWLDTEAFF.

The chain uses TRBV5-1 and TRBJ1-6, with D perhaps matching TRBD1 (5 bases). V was shortened by 4 bases and J by 9 bases, with 11 bases between the two germline ends. Looked up from germline, CDR1 is SGHRS and CDR2 is YFSETQ. The CDR3 covers 13 residues. The DNA for the CDR3 is TGCGCCAGCAGCGGAAGTGGGGCTTCACCCCTCCACTTT. It is translated as CASSGSGASPLHF. Drawing the rest from reference TRBV5-1 and TRBJ1-6, the complete variable domain is KAGVTQTPRYLIKTRGQQVTLSCSPISGHRSVSWYQQTPGQGLQFLFEYFSETQRNKGNFPGRFSGRQFSNSRSEMNVSTLELGDSALYLCASSGSGASPLHFGNGTRLTVT.

The chain combines TRBV27 with TRBJ2-1, with 8 bases matching TRBD2. The germline CDR1 and CDR2 sequences are MNHEY and SMNVEV (reference sequence). The CDR3 length is 17 residues. Trimming cost V 7 bases and J 6 bases; bases outside gene matches: 17. CDR3 amino acids: CASTNDGVSGSRNEQFF. CDR3 in DNA: TGTGCCAGCACCAACGACGGGGTAAGCGGGAGTCGCAATGAGCAGTTCTTC.

The chain carries TRBV20-1 and TRBJ1-1; maybe TRBD1 (5 bases). Germline V gene data show CDR1 as DFQATT and CDR2 as SNEGSKA (reference sequence). This CDR3 has 13 amino acids. The V end was cut by 7 bases, the J end by 5 bases, with 17 bases between. The DNA of the CDR3 is TGCAGTGGGCCTGACGCCTGGGGGACTGAAGCTTTCTTT. This encodes CSGPDAWGTEAFF.

This clonotype was counted only a few times. The CDR3 protein is CASPPQGETQYF. CDR3 DNA sequence: TGTGCCAGCCCGCCCCAGGGGGAGACCCAGTACTTC. The V and J genes are TRBV21-1 and TRBJ2-5; TRBD1 reflects the table's D call only, with no check against the DNA. TRBV21-1 is marked as a pseudogene. This CDR3 comprises 12 residues.

The gene calls are TRBV28 and TRBJ2-1; 9 bases match TRBD2. The CDR3 has 15 amino acids. Losses at the gene ends were 7 bases for V and 9 bases for J; bases not matched to a gene: 13. Germline CDR1 reads MDHEN; CDR2 reads SYDVKM. The CDR3 DNA reads TGTGCCAGCACCGCCGGGGGTAGCGGGAGAGGTGAGCAGTTCTTC. Its protein product is CASTAGGSGRGEQFF.

The chain combines TRBV30 with TRBJ2-7, with no clear D. V was pared by 1 base and J by 3 bases, with 10 bases between. CDR1 and CDR2 from the germline V gene are GTSNPN and SVGIG (reference sequence). This CDR3 is 13 amino acids long. This CDR3 is CAWSANRYYEQYF. DNA of the CDR3: TGTGCCTGGAGTGCGAACAGATACTACGAGCAGTACTTC.

This clonotype was seen ten or more times. The chain recombines TRBV7-6 with TRBJ2-1; D remains unclear. The CDR3 extends over 14 amino acids. Germline V lookup: CDR1 SGHVS, CDR2 FNYEAQ. V lost 0 bases to trimming and J lost 6 bases, with 9 bases between them. The CDR3 bases are TGTGCCAGCAGCTTAGCGCCCAGGATCAATGAGCAGTTCTTC. Amino acids: CASSLAPRINEQFF.

The rearrangement uses TRBV5-1 and TRBJ2-1, with a tentative D call TRBD2 (5 bases). This CDR3 contains 15 residues. Germline V CDR1 and CDR2: SGHRS, YFSETQ. V gave up 0 bases and J gave up 7 bases, with 14 bases separating them. The CDR3 region is CASSLVSVNRNEQFF. For the CDR3, the DNA is TGCGCCAGCAGCTTGGTTAGCGTGAATCGAAATGAGCAGTTCTTC.

This clonotype was observed a few times. This sequence joins TRBV14 and TRBJ1-3, with unresolved D. The germline CDR1 and CDR2 sequences are SGHDN and FVKESK. The CDR3 has 17 residues. V was cut by 0 bases and J by 2 bases, with 14 bases left in between. CDR3 sequence: CASSQDTSRPAGNTIYF. The CDR3 bases are TGTGCCAGCAGCCAAGACACCAGCCGGCCCGCTGGAAACACCATATATTTT.

This clonotype was observed at least ten times. A read error may produce the germline difference seen at one junction end. The chain recombines TRBV7-6 with TRBJ2-7, with a tentative D call TRBD1 (5 bases). The germline V gene encodes CDR1 SGHVS and CDR2 FNYEAQ. There are 15 residues in the CDR3. This chain's CDR3 is CASSPEAGPPYEQYF. The CDR3 nucleotides are TGTGCCAGCAGCCCCGAAGCAGGGCCTCCCTACGAGCAGTATTTC.

This clonotype has more than one count but fewer than ten. The chain has TRBV6-6 and TRBJ1-1, with a possible D match to TRBD1 (5 bases). CDR1 and CDR2 from the germline V gene are MNHNY and SVGAGI (reference sequence). The V end was cut by 7 bases, the J end by 6 bases, with 21 bases between. The CDR3 spans 15 residues. This CDR3 is CASTENRIMMAEAFF. The CDR3 DNA is TGTGCCAGCACCGAAAACAGGATAATGATGGCTGAAGCTTTCTTT.

This clonotype has a handful of counts. The V and J genes are TRBV10-3 and TRBJ2-1, with D possibly being TRBD2 (7 bases). The germline V and J ends were trimmed by 4 bases and 5 bases, with 18 bases remaining between them. Germline V gene sequence: CDR1 ENHRY, CDR2 SYGVKD. The CDR3 is made up of 16 amino acids. The CDR3 is CAISGGRGRGHNEQFF. Written as DNA, the CDR3 is TGTGCCATCAGTGGAGGTAGGGGGAGGGGACACAATGAGCAGTTCTTC.

This clonotype was found many times. This chain links TRBV30 with TRBJ2-1, with TRBD2 matching 14 bases. The V segment lost 4 bases and the J segment 7 bases; nucleotides outside the gene matches: 3. The CDR3 length is 14 residues. Germline lookup yields CDR1 GTSNPN and CDR2 SVGIG (reference sequence). In nucleotides, the CDR3 is TGTGCCTGGATGGGGACTAGCGGGAGAAATGAGCAGTTCTTC. Protein product: CAWMGTSGRNEQFF.

This clonotype turned up a few times. This chain joins TRBV28 and TRBJ2-1, with 7 bases identical to TRBD2. V shed 6 bases and J 6 bases; nucleotides not matched to a gene: 5. Per germline, CDR1 MDHEN and CDR2 SYDVKM. CDR3 length: 13 residues. The CDR3 protein is CASRGGPPNEQFF. CDR3 coding DNA: TGTGCCAGCAGGGGAGGGCCACCCAATGAGCAGTTCTTC.

V and J are TRBV29-1 and TRBJ2-1; a possible D gene is TRBD2 (6 bases). Germline V gives CDR1 SQVTM, CDR2 ANQGSEA. V lost 4 bases and J 5 bases, leaving 21 bases between the germline ends. CDR3 length: 16 residues. The CDR3 DNA reads as TGCAGCGTTGTCCTTTGGATCGAGCGGGCAGACAATGAGCAGTTCTTC. It specifies CSVVLWIERADNEQFF.

This clonotype was detected ten times or more. This rearrangement joins TRBV11-2 to TRBJ2-1; D is possibly TRBD1 or TRBD2 (6 bases each). The germline CDR1 and CDR2 sequences are SGHAT and FQNNGV. This CDR3 has 15 residues. With 6 bases removed from V and 7 bases from J, the gap between germline ends came to 19 bases. The CDR3 reads CASSGGQGRWNEQFF. CDR3 nucleotides: TGTGCCAGCAGTGGGGGGCAGGGAAGATGGAATGAGCAGTTCTTC.

As to this clonotype: A junction boundary mismatches the germline segment, possibly from a read error. This chain joins TRBV19 and TRBJ2-1, with 12 bases lining up with TRBD2. This CDR3 spans 15 amino acids. Germline V gene lookup returns CDR1 LNHDA and CDR2 SQIVND (reference sequence). The CDR3 DNA is TGTGCCAGTAGAGCCACTAGCGGGAGGTCCAATAAGCAGTTCTTC. It yields the protein CASRATSGRSNKQFF.

Ten or more counts support this clonotype. V gene TRBV19 combines with J gene TRBJ2-1; 10 bases line up with TRBD2. The ends lost 1 base at V and 8 bases at J; junction bases unmatched: 8. Germline V CDR1 and CDR2: LNHDA, SQIVND (reference sequence). The CDR3 extends over 16 amino acids. The CDR3 DNA sequence: TGTGCCAGTAGTATAGGGACTAGCGGAATTGTGGATGAGCAGTTCTTC. As protein: CASSIGTSGIVDEQFF. Looking up the rest from reference TRBV19 and TRBJ2-1 gives the full variable domain: DGGITQSPKYLFRKEGQNVTLSCEQNLNHDAMYWYRQDPGQGLRLIYYSQIVNDFQKGDIAEGYSVSREKKESFPLTVTSAQKNPTAFYLCASSIGTSGIVDEQFFGPGTRLTVL.

This clonotype appeared many times. The J gene is TRBJ2-3, the V gene TRBV28, with no clear D. Germline CDR1 is MDHEN and CDR2 is SYDVKM. CDR3 length equals 14 residues. The V end was cut by 5 bases, the J end by 4 bases, with 13 bases between. The chain's CDR3 is CASSLPGRADTQYF. Written as DNA, the CDR3 is TGTGCCAGCAGTCTCCCGGGTAGGGCAGATACGCAGTATTTT.

This clonotype came up many times. This chain uses TRBV7-9 with TRBJ2-5, with unresolved D. The V gene's germline CDR1 is SEHNR and CDR2 FQNEAQ (reference sequence). V lost 5 bases to trimming and J lost 4 bases, with 8 bases between them. The length of the CDR3 is 12 residues. In nucleotides, the CDR3 is TGTGCCAGCAGCCACCTAGGAGAGACCCAGTACTTC. Protein sequence: CASSHLGETQYF. The whole variable domain, filled in from reference TRBV7-9 and TRBJ2-5, reads DTGVSQNPRHKITKRGQNVTFRCDPISEHNRLYWYRQTLGQGPEFLTYFQNEAQLEKSRLLSDRFSAERPKGSFSTLEIQRTEQGDSAMYLCASSHLGETQYFGPGTRLLVL.

In this sample, this clonotype turned up many times. The chain combines TRBV30 with TRBJ2-7; D gene ambiguous. In germline, CDR1 is GTSNPN, CDR2 SVGIG (reference sequence). The CDR3 consists of 13 residues. V was pared by 5 bases and J by 5 bases, with 16 bases between. The CDR3 DNA reads as TGTGCCTGGTCTGTAGATTCTTCTCACGAGCAGTACTTC. Residues: CAWSVDSSHEQYF.